This T cell receptor beta chain was sequenced for a study of blood T cell repertoires in COVID-19. In the study overall: The United States, Italy and Spain provided the acute and convalescent COVID-19 samples. PBMCs, B-cell-depleted T cells, or T cells were the source of the cDNA or gDNA that made up the material.

In the original processing: It was from reference gene primer amplification that nucleated cell counts were estimated. This table comes from immunoSEQ multiplex PCR, and its TCRdb copy is limited to in-frame clones, with some not included. V and J calls and clone size are given by that table; D and trimming were obtained from the DNA. This sample has 40,000 or so clones; about 89% occur once, and the top ten carry about 0.4%. In its sample, this clone was seen once. The CDR3 contains 16 residues. CDR1 is KGHSH and CDR2 is LQKENI in the germline V gene. Trimming took 1 base from V and 9 from J; bases not matched to a gene: 11.

Sequenced input: peripheral blood. V and J are TRBV18 and TRBJ2-7; TRBD1 matches 11 bases. This TCR was sampled from a human donor in a cohort sampled during active COVID-19. The CDR3 spells CASSPLGTGGPQGQYF. Written as DNA, the CDR3 is TGTGCCAGCTCACCACTTGGGACAGGGGGGCCTCAGGGGCAGTACTTC. The full variable domain, with the rest looked up from reference TRBV18 and TRBJ2-7, is NAGVMQNPRHLVRRRGQEARLRCSPMKGHSHVYWYRQLPEEGLKFMVYLQKENIIDESGMPKERFSAEFPKEGPSILRIQQVVRGDSAAYFCASSPLGTGGPQGQYFGPGTRLTVT.